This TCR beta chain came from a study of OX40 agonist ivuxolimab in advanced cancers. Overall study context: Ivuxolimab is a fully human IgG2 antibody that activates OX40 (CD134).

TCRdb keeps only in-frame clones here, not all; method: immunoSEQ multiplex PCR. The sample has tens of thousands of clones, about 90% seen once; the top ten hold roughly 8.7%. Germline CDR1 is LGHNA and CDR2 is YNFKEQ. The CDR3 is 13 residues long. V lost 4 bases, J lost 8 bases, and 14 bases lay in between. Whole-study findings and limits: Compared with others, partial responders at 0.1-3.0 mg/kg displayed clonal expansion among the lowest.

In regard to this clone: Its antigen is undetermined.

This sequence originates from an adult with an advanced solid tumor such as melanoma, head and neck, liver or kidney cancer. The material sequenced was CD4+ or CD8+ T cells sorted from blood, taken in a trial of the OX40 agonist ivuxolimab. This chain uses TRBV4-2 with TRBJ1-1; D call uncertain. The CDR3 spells CASSPGTAGEAFF. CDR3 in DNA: TGTGCCAGCAGCCCCGGAACAGCGGGAGAAGCTTTCTTT.